This entry lists 18 T cell receptor beta chains sequenced from one sample in a study of post-analysis software for immune sequencing data. General study points: Comparison of patients with controls showed five TRBV segments more frequent in patients, TRBV5-6, TRBV5-1 and TRBV20-1 among them.

cDNA libraries for TCR beta contained unique molecular identifiers. MiXCR was run by TCRdb on the PCR reads, yielding one entry per CDR3 protein. The repertoire consists of about 810,000 distinct CDR3 sequences, with 53% occurring once and the leading ten covering approximately 4.3%. These TCRs are of unknown antigen specificity. Specimen: blood. The receptors come from a girl aged 10 to 17 with multiple sclerosis.

This chain uses TRBV27 with TRBJ2-7; 8 bases line up with TRBD1. The germline gives CDR1 MNHEY, CDR2 SMNVEV (reference sequence). This CDR3 spans 15 amino acids. V shed 4 bases and J 2 bases; nucleotides not matched to a gene: 7. The CDR3 sequence is CASSSYPGQAYEQYF. In DNA form, the CDR3 reads TGTGCCAGCAGTTCTTACCCGGGACAGGCCTACGAGCAGTACTTC.

This clonotype has just a few counts. CDR3 region: CASKGLAGLPTDTQYF. The CDR3 nucleotides are TGTGCCAGCAAGGGTTTAGCGGGACTACCCACAGATACGCAGTATTTT. This chain connects TRBV2 to TRBJ2-3; TRBD2 aligns across 8 bases. The CDR3 has 16 residues. V lost 7 bases, J lost 2 bases, and 11 bases stayed unmatched. Germline values: CDR1 SNHLY, CDR2 FYNNEI.

This clonotype was observed a few times. V and J are TRBV6-6 and TRBJ2-5; TRBD2 agrees at 10 bases. The germline CDR1 and CDR2 sequences are MNHNY and SVGAGI (reference sequence). CDR3 length equals 17 residues. V trimming: 6 bases; J trimming: 5 bases; junction bases outside the gene matches: 15. Here the CDR3 DNA reads TGTGCCAGCAGACCCCGGCAGCGGGGGGGCGTGTTCGAGACCCAGTACTTC. Its protein is CASRPRQRGGVFETQYF.

This clonotype was seen more than once but under ten times. The chain joins TRBV20-1 to TRBJ1-2; D perhaps matches TRBD1 (6 bases). V was clipped by 5 bases and J by 3 bases, with 13 bases between them. CDR1 is DFQATT and CDR2 is SNEGSKA in the germline V gene (reference sequence). CDR3 size: 13 residues. The CDR3 coding sequence is TGCAGTGCTGGTACAGGGATATACTATGGCTACACCTTC. Its translation: CSAGTGIYYGYTF.

CDR3 residues: CASSLGPTGGADTEAFF. The CDR3 nucleotides are TGTGCCAGCAGCTTGGGGCCTACAGGGGGCGCGGACACTGAAGCTTTCTTT. The V gene is TRBV5-6, the J gene TRBJ1-1; 9 positions match TRBD1. Germline V gene data show CDR1 as SGHDT and CDR2 as YYEEEE. The V segment lost 0 bases and the J segment 3 bases; nucleotides outside the gene matches: 9. The CDR3 extends over 17 amino acids.

The rearrangement links TRBV20-1 to TRBJ2-4; D not certain. V was trimmed by 3 bases and J by 3 bases, leaving 15 bases between them. This CDR3 comprises 15 residues. Germline V CDR1 and CDR2: DFQATT, SNEGSKA (reference sequence). DNA of the CDR3: TGCAGTGCTAGGGGGTCTCGTACCGTCAAAAACATTCAGTACTTC. Translating gives CSARGSRTVKNIQYF.

This clonotype was observed many times. At one end the junction does not follow the germline gene, possibly because of a read error. This sequence joins TRBV5-1 and TRBJ2-5; D is perhaps TRBD2 (6 bases). Germline loops: CDR1 SGHRS, CDR2 YFSETQ. This CDR3 has 14 residues. The CDR3 region is CASSLAGAGETQYF. The CDR3 DNA sequence: TGTGCCAGCAGCTTAGCTGGAGCGGGAGAGACCCAGTACTTC.

V gene TRBV7-3 combines with J gene TRBJ1-2, with a tentative D call TRBD1 (6 bases). In germline, CDR1 is SGHTA, CDR2 FQGTGA. V dropped 5 bases and J dropped 6 bases, with 16 bases sitting between them. The CDR3 spans 14 residues. The CDR3 DNA follows: TGTGCCAGCAGCCCTACAGGGAGTCACGATGGCTACACCTTC. Encoded protein: CASSPTGSHDGYTF.

V is TRBV12-3 or TRBV12-4 and J is TRBJ2-3; the D gene is possibly TRBD1 (6 bases). There are 12 residues in the CDR3. Trimming pared 3 bases from V and 9 bases from J, leaving 10 bases between. The DNA of the CDR3 is TGTGCCAGCAGTTTCCTGCAGGGGACGCAGTATTTT. This codes for CASSFLQGTQYF.

This clonotype was counted a few times. As DNA, the CDR3 is TGTGCCAGCAGCCAAGTTACCTCAGGGGGCGTCAATTACTCTGGGGCCAACGTCCTGACTTTC. It translates to CASSQVTSGGVNYSGANVLTF. The rearrangement links TRBV4-2 to TRBJ2-6; TRBD1 matches 8 bases. The CDR3 covers 21 residues. The ends lost 1 base at V and 0 bases at J; junction bases unmatched: 14. The germline gives CDR1 LGHNA, CDR2 YNFKEQ.

This rearrangement joins TRBV4-1 to TRBJ2-7; no firm D call. V was shortened by 4 bases and J by 0 bases, with 13 bases between the two germline ends. The CDR3 has 15 residues. Germline V gives CDR1 MGHRA, CDR2 YSYEKL. CDR3 protein: CASSLAQYSSYEQYF. Here the CDR3 DNA reads TGCGCCAGCAGCCTTGCCCAGTACAGCTCCTACGAGCAGTACTTC.

This rearrangement joins TRBV20-1 to TRBJ2-7, with 11 bases matching TRBD2. CDR1 and CDR2 (germline): DFQATT, SNEGSKA (reference sequence). The CDR3 spans 15 residues. After removal of 0 bases from V and 8 bases from J, the junction contained 9 bases not matched to a gene. CDR3 nucleotide sequence: TGCAGTGCTAGAGATATAACTAGCGGGAGTTCCAAGCAGTACTTC. Amino acid sequence: CSARDITSGSSKQYF.

The chain combines TRBV5-1 with TRBJ1-2; D not resolved. The germline V gene encodes CDR1 SGHRS and CDR2 YFSETQ. V was shortened by 0 bases and J by 1 base, with 10 bases between the two germline ends. This CDR3 has 15 residues. The CDR3 coding sequence is TGCGCCAGCAGCTTGGCGCCGGGTAGTAACTATGGCTACACCTTC. It is translated as CASSLAPGSNYGYTF.

The chain is built from TRBV2 and TRBJ2-7; 9 nucleotides line up with TRBD1. The J call may be in error: the DNA end matches TRBJ2-5 better. This CDR3 comprises 15 residues. CDR1 is SNHLY and CDR2 is FYNNEI in the germline V gene. In nucleotides, the CDR3 is TGTGCCAGCAGCCACAGGGGGCGGTTACAAGAGACCCAGTACTTC. Translated, it gives CASSHRGRLQETQYF.

This clonotype occurred a few times. The chain is built from TRBV5-5 and TRBJ2-1; 7 bases align to TRBD2. The CDR3 covers 15 residues. Germline-derived CDR1 and CDR2 are SGHKS and YYEKEE (reference sequence). V shed 5 bases and J 6 bases; nucleotides not matched to a gene: 11. The CDR3 region is CASSQRTRSPNEQFF. The CDR3 DNA follows: TGTGCCAGCAGTCAGAGGACTAGGTCCCCCAATGAGCAGTTCTTC.

J is TRBJ2-5 and V is TRBV13; 8 positions match TRBD1. The germline gives CDR1 PRHDT, CDR2 FYEKMQ (reference sequence). V was pared by 2 bases and J by 11 bases, with 13 bases of the junction left unmatched. The CDR3 has 15 residues. The CDR3 DNA reads TGTGCCAGCAGCTTATATCAGGGGGCTGGAAACAGTCAGTACTTC. It encodes CASSLYQGAGNSQYF. The full variable domain, in which reference TRBV13 and TRBJ2-5 provide the parts outside the CDR3, is AAGVIQSPRHLIKEKRETATLKCYPIPRHDTVYWYQQGPGQDPQFLISFYEKMQSDKGSIPDRFSAQQFSDYHSELNMSSLELGDSALYFCASSLYQGAGNSQYFGPGTRLLVL.

The rearrangement joins TRBV29-1 to TRBJ1-6; no reliable D call. CDR1 and CDR2 (germline): SQVTM, ANQGSEA. V was trimmed by 5 bases and J by 10 bases, leaving 15 bases between them. The CDR3 spans 13 residues. This CDR3 is CSVQKGFGSPLHF. The CDR3 bases are TGCAGCGTTCAGAAAGGGTTTGGCTCACCCCTCCACTTT.

Turning to this clonotype: Given the absence of the conserved phenylalanine or tryptophan at the CDR3 end, a read error is likely. The DNA is left out, because the CDR3 cannot be placed on it with certainty; the CDR3 is given as TCRdb lists it. The chain has TRBV20-1 and TRBJ2-5; TRBD1 is taken as the D call from the table, unchecked against the DNA. The CDR3 length is 15 residues, termini included. CDR1 DFQATT and CDR2 SNEGSKA come from the germline V gene (reference sequence). The CDR3: CSAGTGGEYGYTFGS.